The 27 T cell receptor beta chains listed next were all sequenced from one sample in a study of blood T cell repertoires in COVID-19. Clones were read by immunoSEQ multiplex PCR, and TCRdb kept only the in-frame ones, dropping some. The repertoire holds under 200,000 clones, with about 85% as singletons. The specimen sequenced was peripheral blood. The receptors stem from a woman older than 75 with acute or convalescent COVID-19.

The chain employs TRBV18 and TRBJ1-2; the match to TRBD1 covers 8 bases. The CDR3 has 15 amino acids. V dropped 1 base and J dropped 4; count of bases not matched to a gene: 5. Looked up from germline, CDR1 is KGHSH and CDR2 is LQKENI. The CDR3 spells CASSPRAGGVYGYTF. The CDR3 nucleotides are TGTGCCAGCTCACCACGGGCAGGGGGCGTCTATGGCTACACCTTC.

This clone was recorded once. This chain connects TRBV20-1 to TRBJ1-5; 7 positions match TRBD1. CDR3 length: 15 amino acids. Germline CDR1 reads DFQATT; CDR2 reads SNEGSKA (reference sequence). V lost 3 bases and J lost 3; bases outside the gene matches: 8. DNA for the CDR3: TGCAGTGCTAGTCCGACAGGGTTTCACAATCAGCCCCAGCATTTT. Its protein product is CSASPTGFHNQPQHF.

The chain joins TRBV10-1 to TRBJ2-7; 7 positions match TRBD1. CDR1 WNHNN and CDR2 SYGVQD come from the germline V gene (reference sequence). J lost 3 bases, V lost 10 bases, and 9 bases had no gene match. The CDR3 has 13 residues. CDR3 nucleotide sequence: TGCGCCATCCCCAAAACAGGGGACTACGAGCAGTACTTC. Its protein is CAIPKTGDYEQYF.

This rearrangement joins TRBV6-5 to TRBJ1-2, with TRBD1 identical over 7 bases. With 4 bases clipped from V and 0 bases from J, the junction kept 5 bases outside the gene matches. The CDR3 spans 15 residues. In germline, CDR1 is MNHEY, CDR2 SVGAGI. The CDR3 DNA follows: TGTGCCAGCAGTTCTCACAGGGGAGCTAACTATGGCTACACCTTC. This codes for CASSSHRGANYGYTF.

V gene TRBV4-2 combines with J gene TRBJ2-1; 8 bases match TRBD2. The trim removed 0 bases at V and 5 bases at J, leaving 6 bases unmatched. Germline V gene sequence: CDR1 LGHNA, CDR2 YNFKEQ. The CDR3 spans 16 residues. For the CDR3, the DNA is TGTGCCAGCAGCCAAGAAGCCGGGACTAGAAACAATGAGCAGTTCTTC. Residues: CASSQEAGTRNNEQFF.

The rearrangement uses TRBV5-6 and TRBJ1-5; 7 bases agree with TRBD1. J gave up 7 bases and V 4 bases, and 5 bases lay outside the gene matches. The CDR3 has 13 amino acids. Germline-derived CDR1 and CDR2 are SGHDT and YYEEEE. The CDR3 nucleotides are TGTGCCAGCAGCGTAGGGGGCGGCCAGCCCCAGCATTTT. Translating it yields CASSVGGGQPQHF.

This sequence joins TRBV7-2 and TRBJ1-4, with 8 bases aligning to TRBD1. V lost 3 bases to trimming and J lost 7 bases; unmatched junction nucleotides: 4. Germline V CDR1 and CDR2: SGHTA, FQGNSA. This CDR3 region has 14 residues. For the CDR3, the DNA is TGTGCCAGCAGCTTCTCAGGGGGCGGTGAAAAACTGTTTTTT. Residues: CASSFSGGGEKLFF.

This chain links TRBV7-2 with TRBJ1-2; D might be TRBD1 (6 bases). The length of the CDR3 is 13 residues. The V end was cut by 4 bases, the J end by 7 bases, with 13 bases between. Per the germline V gene, CDR1 is SGHTA and CDR2 is FQGNSA. In DNA, the CDR3 is TGTGCCAGCAGCTCCATAACAGGGAGTGGCTACACCTTC. Protein product: CASSSITGSGYTF.

This clone occurred once. The chain has TRBV25-1 and TRBJ1-5, with D hard to call. The V and J ends lost 3 bases and 2 bases respectively, with 11 bases between them. The CDR3 is 15 residues long. Germline V CDR1 and CDR2: MGHDK, SYGVNS. The CDR3 reads CASSDDGQGNQPQHF. The CDR3 DNA follows: TGTGCCAGCAGTGACGATGGGCAGGGCAATCAGCCCCAGCATTTT.

This rearrangement joins TRBV7-9 to TRBJ1-1; 7 nucleotides agree with TRBD1. This CDR3 spans 12 amino acids. V lost 6 bases and J lost 10; bases outside the gene matches: 8. Per the germline V gene, CDR1 is SEHNR and CDR2 is FQNEAQ (reference sequence). This chain's CDR3 is CASSHAGGRAFF. CDR3 bases: TGTGCCAGCAGTCACGCAGGGGGGAGAGCTTTCTTT.

This clone has only a few counts. This rearrangement joins TRBV7-2 to TRBJ2-3, with a possible D match to TRBD2 (6 bases). Trimming shortened V by 3 bases and J by 4 bases, and 14 bases separated the two germline ends. CDR3 length: 15 residues. Germline lookup yields CDR1 SGHTA and CDR2 FQGNSA. CDR3 protein: CASSFIAEGPDTQYF. CDR3 sequence (DNA): TGTGCCAGCAGCTTCATAGCGGAAGGACCAGATACGCAGTATTTT.

V and J are TRBV5-6 and TRBJ1-1, with D tentatively TRBD1 (6 bases). Germline CDR1 is SGHDT and CDR2 is YYEEEE. Trimming removed 2 bases from V and 4 bases from J, with 12 bases in between. The CDR3 runs to 14 residues. The CDR3 nucleotides read TGTGCCAGCAGCTTTCGGGGGGCGATCACTGAAGCTTTCTTT. Its translation is CASSFRGAITEAFF.

The chain uses TRBV5-1 and TRBJ2-3; TRBD2 agrees at 14 bases. Looked up from germline, CDR1 is SGHRS and CDR2 is YFSETQ. Losses at the gene ends were 4 bases for V and 2 bases for J; bases not matched to a gene: 9. CDR3 length equals 18 residues. The CDR3 sequence is CASSRPPGLAGVTDTQYF. CDR3 bases: TGCGCCAGCAGCCGTCCGCCGGGACTAGCGGGGGTCACAGATACGCAGTATTTT.

The chain links TRBV5-1 to TRBJ2-3; 7 bases are shared with TRBD2. This CDR3 contains 15 residues. The V and J ends lost 3 bases and 4 bases, in that order; junction bases with no gene match: 8. Germline CDR1 is SGHRS and CDR2 is YFSETQ. In nucleotides, the CDR3 is TGCGCCAGCAGCTACGGGGTAGCGGGCCCAGATACGCAGTATTTT. Translating it yields CASSYGVAGPDTQYF.

The chain combines TRBV4-1 with TRBJ2-3; TRBD2 aligns across 7 bases. Germline V gives CDR1 MGHRA, CDR2 YSYEKL. The CDR3 is made up of 14 amino acids. Unmatched junction bases numbered 3, after V lost 2 bases and J lost 4 bases. In DNA, the CDR3 is TGCGCCAGCAGCCAACGGGGGGTCGCAGATACGCAGTATTTT. Its protein is CASSQRGVADTQYF.

V and J are TRBV6-1 and TRBJ2-7; perhaps TRBD2 as D (5 bases). Germline-derived CDR1 and CDR2 are MNHNS and SASEGT. V shed 0 bases and J shed 0 bases, with 9 bases lying between them. This CDR3 spans 15 amino acids. The CDR3 bases are TGTGCCAGCAGTGAAGCACCGGGAAGCTCCTACGAGCAGTACTTC. This sequence encodes CASSEAPGSSYEQYF.

The chain recombines TRBV18 with TRBJ1-2; no definite D call. The V gene's germline CDR1 is KGHSH and CDR2 LQKENI. V was pared by 1 base and J by 8 bases, with 11 bases between. This CDR3 spans 13 amino acids. CDR3 nucleotides: TGTGCCAGCTCACCACGGCCAGAGGTGGGCTACACCTTC. It is translated as CASSPRPEVGYTF.

This clone appeared a single time. The chain carries TRBV11-2 and TRBJ2-7, with 7 positions matching TRBD1. J lost 2 bases, V lost 1 base, and 5 bases had no gene match. CDR3 length: 15 residues. Germline V gives CDR1 SGHAT, CDR2 FQNNGV. The CDR3 loop is CASSLATGATYEQYF. The DNA for the CDR3 is TGTGCCAGCAGCTTAGCCACAGGGGCCACCTACGAGCAGTACTTC.

V gene TRBV14 combines with J gene TRBJ2-2; a possible D gene is TRBD1 (6 bases). The V and J ends lost 4 bases and 7 bases respectively, with 22 bases between them. The CDR3 runs to 17 residues. CDR1 and CDR2 from the germline V gene are SGHDN and FVKESK. The CDR3 loop reads CASSPRPGVEHRGELFF. The DNA of the CDR3 is TGTGCCAGCAGCCCTCGTCCAGGGGTCGAACACCGCGGGGAGCTGTTTTTT.

The genes are TRBV11-2 and TRBJ2-3; a weak D match, TRBD2 (6 bases). The germline V gene encodes CDR1 SGHAT and CDR2 FQNNGV. The germline V and J ends were trimmed by 3 bases and 4 bases, with 20 bases remaining between them. The length of the CDR3 is 17 residues. The CDR3 coding sequence is TGTGCCAGCAGCTTCGTGGGGGGTGGCCCCACGCCAGATACGCAGTATTTT. It codes for CASSFVGGGPTPDTQYF.

Written as DNA, the CDR3 is TGTGCCAGCAGCCATGGACAGCTGAACACTGAAGCTTTCTTT. Protein: CASSHGQLNTEAFF. The chain links TRBV3-1 (or the pseudogene TRBV3-2) to TRBJ1-1; D is possibly TRBD1 (6 bases). V lost 3 bases, J lost 0 bases, and 8 bases lay in between. Germline CDR1 reads LGHDT; CDR2 reads YNNKEL (reference sequence). This CDR3 is built from 14 residues.

This chain connects TRBV21-1 to TRBJ1-1. TRBV21-1 is a pseudogene. The CDR3 is made up of 18 amino acids. DNA of the CDR3: TGTGCCAGCAGCAAAGCGGGCGCAAAGGAAGGGGGGGCCGATGAAGCTTTCTTT. Protein: CASSKAGAKEGGADEAFF.

The chain uses TRBV19 and TRBJ1-1; D is possibly TRBD1 (5 bases). The CDR3 has 17 amino acids. Germline V gives CDR1 LNHDA, CDR2 SQIVND (reference sequence). Between the trimmed V and J ends, which lost 1 base and 4 bases, there was a span of 19 bases. CDR3 protein: CASSIVRGKTGGTEAFF. The CDR3 DNA is TGTGCCAGTAGTATAGTTCGGGGGAAGACGGGGGGCACTGAAGCTTTCTTT.

Only one count was recorded for this clone. The V gene is TRBV9, the J gene TRBJ1-2; tentative D call: TRBD1 (6 bases). CDR3 length: 13 residues. Germline CDR1 reads SGDLS; CDR2 reads YYNGEE. The germline V and J ends were trimmed by 2 bases and 2 bases, with 7 bases remaining between them. The CDR3 DNA is TGTGCCAGCAGCGTTACAGGGAACTATGGCTACACCTTC. It yields the protein CASSVTGNYGYTF.

The gene calls are TRBV11-2 and TRBJ1-3; unclear D gene. Germline V gene data show CDR1 as SGHAT and CDR2 as FQNNGV. The CDR3 runs 17 residues. Trimming removed 0 bases at V and 0 bases at J, with 12 bases between. This CDR3 is CASSLDHRRSSGNTIYF. Written as DNA, the CDR3 is TGTGCCAGCAGCTTAGATCACCGACGGAGCTCTGGAAACACCATATATTTT.

A single count supports this clone. The chain recombines TRBV29-1 with TRBJ2-7; no reliable D call. Deletions cut 4 bases from V and 5 bases from J, with 9 bases between. Germline V gene sequence: CDR1 SQVTM, CDR2 ANQGSEA. This CDR3 has 11 amino acids. The CDR3 sequence is CSVGLKNEQYF. CDR3 DNA sequence: TGCAGCGTTGGGCTCAAGAACGAGCAGTACTTC.

This clone was detected only a few times. The V call is TRBV7-3, the J call TRBJ1-5, with a tentative D call TRBD1 (6 bases). This CDR3 is built from 15 residues. The V end lost 1 base, the J end lost 5 bases, and 12 bases lay between the germline ends. Germline assignment: CDR1 SGHTA and CDR2 FQGTGA. CDR3 sequence (DNA): TGTGCCAGCAGCTTAAATGCGGGGGCGGATCAGCCCCAGCATTTT. It encodes CASSLNAGADQPQHF.